The 22 T cell receptor beta chains reported below all come from one sample, sequenced in a study of blood T cell repertoires in COVID-19. Sequencing was performed with immunoSEQ multiplex PCR; in TCRdb, only in-frame clones are kept and a portion is missing. The repertoire holds hundreds of thousands of clones, with about 83% as singletons. Sequencing was carried out using PBMCs or T cells enriched from blood (not recorded which). These receptors came from a woman in her thirties or forties who had recovered from COVID-19.

In this sample, this clone turned up once. This sequence joins TRBV28 and TRBJ1-1; a weak D match, TRBD1 (6 bases). This CDR3 comprises 17 residues. Trimming left V 3 bases short and J 1 base short, with 18 bases between. CDR1 and CDR2 (germline): MDHEN, SYDVKM. The CDR3: CASSLPRTVFKNTEAFF. The CDR3 region has the DNA TGTGCCAGCAGTTTGCCCCGGACAGTTTTTAAGAACACTGAAGCTTTCTTT.

This clone was seen only once. V is TRBV6-2 or TRBV6-3 and J is TRBJ2-1, with TRBD1 as a possible D gene (5 bases). Germline CDR1 MNHEY, CDR2 SVGEGT. V lost 6 bases and J 0 bases, leaving 21 bases between the germline ends. The length of the CDR3 is 18 residues. The CDR3 protein is CASSNLVSGLSSYNEQFF. The CDR3 region has the DNA TGTGCCAGCAGCAACCTTGTGTCAGGGCTAAGCTCCTACAATGAGCAGTTCTTC.

CDR3 in DNA: TGTGCCTGGAGTGGTTTCGGGACTAGGTATGAGGAGCAGTTCTTC. Translating gives CAWSGFGTRYEEQFF. The rearrangement uses TRBV30 and TRBJ2-1; TRBD2 agrees at 8 bases. This CDR3 is 15 amino acids long. Losses at the gene ends were 1 base for V and 10 bases for J; bases not matched to a gene: 12. The germline CDR1 and CDR2 sequences are GTSNPN and SVGIG (reference sequence).

This clone was recorded only once. The chain couples TRBV4-1 to TRBJ2-5, with 14 positions matching TRBD2. Germline V gene sequence: CDR1 MGHRA, CDR2 YSYEKL. CDR3 length: 16 residues. J lost 5 bases, V lost 1 base, and 3 bases had no gene match. The CDR3 reads CASSQAGLAGVETQYF. In DNA form, the CDR3 reads TGCGCCAGCAGCCAAGCGGGACTAGCGGGAGTGGAGACCCAGTACTTC.

This rearrangement joins TRBV19 to TRBJ2-1; 7 positions agree with TRBD2. Germline loops: CDR1 LNHDA, CDR2 SQIVND (reference sequence). The CDR3 is made up of 14 amino acids. V lost 5 bases and J lost 7; bases outside the gene matches: 8. CDR3 sequence (DNA): TGTGCCAGTAGTTCTGGGGGAGGGGAGAATGAGCAGTTCTTC. Translation: CASSSGGGENEQFF.

The rearrangement links TRBV3-1 (or the pseudogene TRBV3-2) to TRBJ2-5; 8 nucleotides match TRBD1. V lost 6 bases to trimming and J lost 9 bases; unmatched junction nucleotides: 12. CDR1 LGHDT and CDR2 YNNKEL come from the germline V gene (reference sequence). This CDR3 is built from 14 residues. The CDR3 sequence: CASSLGQGRASQYF. CDR3 sequence (DNA): TGTGCCAGCAGTCTCGGACAGGGAAGGGCGTCCCAGTACTTC.

Details on this clone: The junction and the germline gene differ at one end; a read error may be behind it. This sequence joins TRBV7-2 and TRBJ2-5; 12 bases line up with TRBD2. CDR1 SGHTA and CDR2 FQGNSA come from the germline V gene. The CDR3 runs 16 residues. The DNA for the CDR3 is TGTGCCAGCAGCGGGGCTAGCGGGAGGGCCCAAAAGACCCAGTACTTC. This codes for CASSGASGRAQKTQYF.

This chain connects TRBV6-5 to TRBJ2-3; TRBD1 might be the D (5 bases). The CDR3 length is 15 residues. Trimming stripped 6 bases from V and 2 bases from J, with 15 bases between. Germline CDR1 and CDR2: MNHEY and SVGAGI. The CDR3 nucleotides read TGTGCCAGCAGGCTGTTGGGGCAGGACACAGATACGCAGTATTTT. Protein: CASRLLGQDTDTQYF.

For the CDR3, the DNA is TGTGCCAGCGTGATGACAGGCTATGGCTACACCTTC. Its protein product is CASVMTGYGYTF. The gene calls are TRBV6-5 and TRBJ1-2, with D possibly TRBD1 on 6 matching bases. This CDR3 region has 12 residues. Per germline, CDR1 MNHEY and CDR2 SVGAGI. V lost 8 bases and J 4 bases, leaving 11 bases between the germline ends.

The chain combines TRBV3-1 (or the pseudogene TRBV3-2) with TRBJ1-1; TRBD1 might be the D (5 bases). The CDR3 loop spans 15 amino acids. CDR1 is LGHDT, CDR2 YNNKEL, per germline (reference sequence). V was trimmed by 4 bases and J by 3 bases, leaving 15 bases between them. CDR3 loop: CASSPDAGLDTEAFF. For the CDR3, the DNA is TGTGCCAGCAGCCCGGATGCAGGGCTGGACACTGAAGCTTTCTTT.

J is TRBJ2-1 and V is TRBV12-3 or TRBV12-4, with 7 positions matching TRBD2. Unmatched junction bases numbered 4, after V lost 6 bases and J lost 5 bases. The CDR3 is 13 residues long. CDR3 loop: CASRSSGNNEQFF. The DNA for the CDR3 is TGTGCCAGCAGATCCAGCGGGAACAATGAGCAGTTCTTC.

J is TRBJ2-7 and V is TRBV2; maybe TRBD2 (7 bases). Trimming pared 0 bases from V and 2 bases from J, leaving 20 bases between. The length of the CDR3 is 18 residues. Germline CDR1 and CDR2: SNHLY and FYNNEI. The CDR3 DNA sequence: TGTGCCAGCAGTGAAGCAGGGAGGGGGACATCGGGAACCTACGAGCAGTACTTC. This sequence encodes CASSEAGRGTSGTYEQYF.

The chain uses TRBV9 and TRBJ2-3; TRBD1 matches at 8 bases. Germline CDR1 is SGDLS and CDR2 is YYNGEE. V dropped 0 bases and J dropped 6; count of bases not matched to a gene: 6. The CDR3 runs to 15 residues. The CDR3 spells CASSVVPGGSDTQYF. DNA of the CDR3: TGTGCCAGCAGCGTAGTCCCAGGGGGCTCTGATACGCAGTATTTT.

The chain combines TRBV29-1 with TRBJ2-7; 9 nucleotides align to TRBD1. Germline values: CDR1 SQVTM, CDR2 ANQGSEA. The CDR3 runs 12 residues. J was trimmed by 4 bases and V by 7 bases; bases with no gene match: 5. The DNA of the CDR3 is TGCAGCGCCGGGACAGGGCGGTACGAGCAGTACTTC. Amino acids: CSAGTGRYEQYF.

The V and J genes are TRBV7-9 and TRBJ1-1; D is possibly TRBD1 (6 bases). CDR1 SEHNR and CDR2 FQNEAQ come from the germline V gene (reference sequence). The CDR3 loop spans 14 amino acids. V lost 3 bases, J lost 2 bases, and 10 bases lay in between. The CDR3 DNA reads as TGTGCCAGCAGCTTGGGGACACTTAACACTGAAGCTTTCTTT. Amino acid sequence: CASSLGTLNTEAFF.

The chain combines TRBV5-4 with TRBJ2-3, with a possible D match to TRBD2 (5 bases). This CDR3 has 16 residues. V lost 0 bases to trimming and J lost 3 bases, with 14 bases between them. Germline loops: CDR1 SGHNT, CDR2 YYREEE (reference sequence). CDR3 amino acids: CASSLASPWETDTQYF. CDR3 bases: TGTGCCAGCAGCTTGGCCTCTCCATGGGAGACAGATACGCAGTATTTT.

V and J are TRBV2 and TRBJ2-5; D might be TRBD2 (6 bases). V lost 5 bases and J 4 bases, leaving 17 bases between the germline ends. The CDR3 sequence is 15 residues long. Germline V gene data show CDR1 as SNHLY and CDR2 as FYNNEI. As DNA, the CDR3 is TGTGCCAGCAGTCCCCCGGGAGCAGGCGGAGAGACCCAGTACTTC. Its protein product is CASSPPGAGGETQYF.

The gene calls are TRBV28 and TRBJ1-2; D is unclear. CDR3 length: 14 residues. V lost 2 bases to trimming and J lost 4 bases, with 11 bases between them. Germline lookup yields CDR1 MDHEN and CDR2 SYDVKM. This CDR3 is CASSLISVRYGYTF. CDR3 coding DNA: TGTGCCAGCAGTTTAATTTCGGTCCGCTATGGCTACACCTTC.

The CDR3 loop is CASSLDPSSETQYF. DNA for the CDR3: TGTGCCAGCAGCTTAGACCCTAGTTCAGAGACCCAGTACTTC. The chain joins TRBV11-3 to TRBJ2-5; D remains unclear. V lost 0 bases to trimming and J lost 4 bases, with 9 bases between them. There are 14 residues in the CDR3. Germline V CDR1 and CDR2: SGHNT, YENEEA.

The CDR3 region has the DNA TGTGCCAGTAGTATAGGAGCGGGAAGCTCCTACGAGCAGTACTTC. Translated, it gives CASSIGAGSSYEQYF. The chain uses TRBV19 and TRBJ2-7; 7 bases fit TRBD2. Trimming removed 1 base from V and 0 bases from J; junction bases left unmatched: 3. The germline V gene has CDR1 LNHDA and CDR2 SQIVND (reference sequence). CDR3 length equals 15 residues.

The chain carries TRBV27 and TRBJ2-1; no firm D call. Trimming pared 6 bases from V and 3 bases from J, leaving 15 bases between. CDR1 is MNHEY and CDR2 is SMNVEV in the germline V gene (reference sequence). The CDR3 has 15 amino acids. CDR3 region: CASRPTFGIYNEQFF. The CDR3, as DNA: TGTGCCAGCAGGCCGACTTTCGGAATCTACAATGAGCAGTTCTTC.

The chain is built from TRBV28 and TRBJ1-1; TRBD1 matches 9 bases. Germline CDR1 reads MDHEN; CDR2 reads SYDVKM. The CDR3 extends over 14 amino acids. Trimming at V came to 6 bases and at J to 5 bases, leaving 7 bases not matched to a gene. For the CDR3, the DNA is TGTGCCAGCAGCCCACAGGGGGCAAGGACTGAAGCTTTCTTT. Encoded protein: CASSPQGARTEAFF.